What follows are 19 T cell receptor beta chains derived from one specimen sequenced in a study of shared clonotypes between healthy human individuals. Sequencing used immunoSEQ multiplex PCR; TCRdb keeps in-frame clones, though not all of them. This table has around 2.1 million clones, nearly 97% appearing once. The sequencing sample was made of naive CD4+ T cells sorted from blood. Subset given: CD45RA+ positively selected. These receptors originate from a man between 18 and 35 years old in good health.

CDR3 residues: CASSRGIGTGELFF. CDR3 nucleotide sequence: TGTGCCAGCAGTAGGGGCATCGGCACCGGGGAGCTGTTTTTT. This chain uses TRBV2 with TRBJ2-2; D might be TRBD1 (5 bases). Germline V gene lookup returns CDR1 SNHLY and CDR2 FYNNEI. The CDR3 consists of 14 residues. The V gene lost 5 bases and the J gene lost 4 bases, with 11 bases spanning the gap.

This chain connects TRBV6-6 to TRBJ1-1; 8 nucleotides agree with TRBD1. V dropped 5 bases and J dropped 4; count of bases not matched to a gene: 9. Germline CDR1 is MNHNY and CDR2 is SVGAGI (reference sequence). The CDR3 consists of 15 residues. This CDR3 reads CASSPRDRLTTEAFF. The CDR3 bases are TGTGCCAGCAGTCCCCGGGACAGGTTAACCACTGAAGCTTTCTTT.

This clone appeared a single time. The CDR3: CASSEQGIDNEQFF. The CDR3 coding sequence is TGTGCCAGCAGTGAACAGGGTATTGACAATGAGCAGTTCTTC. The chain couples TRBV6-1 to TRBJ2-1; possible D gene TRBD1, 5 bases. This CDR3 region has 14 residues. The V gene lost 2 bases and the J gene lost 5 bases, with 10 bases spanning the gap. Germline CDR1 is MNHNS and CDR2 is SASEGT.

The chain employs TRBV13 and TRBJ2-1; 7 bases align to TRBD1. This CDR3 has 15 residues. The junction had 7 bases not matched to a gene; V was cut back by 4 bases and J by 4 bases. CDR1 and CDR2 from the germline V gene are PRHDT and FYEKMQ (reference sequence). The CDR3 region is CASSYPGQSYNEQFF. Here the CDR3 DNA reads TGTGCCAGCAGCTACCCGGGACAGTCATACAATGAGCAGTTCTTC.

A single count supports this clone. The chain carries TRBV30 and TRBJ2-5; either TRBD1 or TRBD2 may supply D (6 bases each). Between the trimmed V and J ends, which lost 1 base and 7 bases, there was a span of 13 bases. This CDR3 contains 13 residues. Germline V gene sequence: CDR1 GTSNPN, CDR2 SVGIG (reference sequence). The CDR3 coding sequence is TGTGCCTGGAGTGCACAGGGAGGAGGGACCCAGTACTTC. Translated, it gives CAWSAQGGGTQYF. The variable domain in full, completed from reference TRBV30 and TRBJ2-5, reads SQTIHQWPATLVQPVGSPLSLECTVEGTSNPNLYWYRQAAGRGLQLLFYSVGIGQISSEVPQNLSASRPQDRQFILSSKKLLLSDSGFYLCAWSAQGGGTQYFGPGTRLLVL.

The J gene is TRBJ1-2, the V gene TRBV5-1, with D perhaps matching TRBD1 (5 bases). The CDR3 has 16 residues. CDR1 and CDR2 from the germline V gene are SGHRS and YFSETQ. Trimming removed 4 bases at V and 1 base at J, with 17 bases between. CDR3 in DNA: TGCGCCAGCAGCCCCCGACAGATTCAAGATAACTATGGCTACACCTTC. This sequence encodes CASSPRQIQDNYGYTF.

The chain is built from TRBV25-1 and TRBJ2-5; 8 nucleotides agree with TRBD1. Germline CDR1 is MGHDK and CDR2 is SYGVNS. This CDR3 comprises 16 residues. V was clipped by 5 bases and J by 5 bases; unmatched bases: 13. This CDR3 reads CASSPTRTGKWETQYF. Here the CDR3 DNA reads TGTGCCAGCAGTCCGACACGGACAGGGAAGTGGGAGACCCAGTACTTC.

This rearrangement joins TRBV30 to TRBJ2-7; TRBD2 aligns across 8 bases. With 4 bases clipped from V and 1 base from J, the junction kept 3 bases outside the gene matches. CDR1 and CDR2 from the germline V gene are GTSNPN and SVGIG (reference sequence). The CDR3 totals 13 residues. The CDR3 nucleotides read TGTGCCTGGACGGGGGGGAGGTCCTACGAGCAGTACTTC. Translated, it gives CAWTGGRSYEQYF. Full variable domain (rest looked up from reference TRBV30 and TRBJ2-7): SQTIHQWPATLVQPVGSPLSLECTVEGTSNPNLYWYRQAAGRGLQLLFYSVGIGQISSEVPQNLSASRPQDRQFILSSKKLLLSDSGFYLCAWTGGRSYEQYFGPGTRLTVT.

V is TRBV7-2 and J is TRBJ2-3, with a possible D match to TRBD1 (5 bases). CDR1 and CDR2 (germline): SGHTA, FQGNSA. V lost 6 bases to trimming and J lost 4 bases, with 17 bases between them. The CDR3 is 15 amino acids. The CDR3 protein is CASRQGAAASDTQYF. The DNA of the CDR3 is TGTGCCAGCAGACAAGGGGCAGCTGCTTCAGATACGCAGTATTTT.

A note on this clone: This specimen includes other DNA sequences encoding the same CDR3. V usage is TRBV6-5 and J usage is TRBJ2-7; TRBD2 aligns across 7 bases. This CDR3 is 12 amino acids long. Unmatched junction bases numbered 0, after V lost 1 base and J lost 6 bases. CDR1 is MNHEY, CDR2 SVGAGI, per germline. CDR3 sequence (DNA): TGTGCCAGCAGTTACTGGGGGGGCGAGCAGTACTTC. This sequence encodes CASSYWGGEQYF.

V is TRBV10-3 and J is TRBJ2-3; TRBD2 is a possible D gene (6 bases). V lost 5 bases and J 3 bases, leaving 12 bases between the germline ends. Germline V gene sequence: CDR1 ENHRY, CDR2 SYGVKD. This CDR3 is built from 14 residues. This CDR3 reads CAISKTGGTDTQYF. CDR3 nucleotide sequence: TGTGCCATCAGTAAGACTGGGGGGACAGATACGCAGTATTTT.

This chain uses TRBV28 with TRBJ2-4, with D tentatively TRBD1 (5 bases). The V gene's germline CDR1 is MDHEN and CDR2 SYDVKM. This CDR3 is built from 15 residues. V lost 7 bases and J 7 bases, leaving 20 bases between the germline ends. The CDR3 sequence: CASNPASAGMNIQYF. CDR3 DNA sequence: TGTGCCAGCAACCCGGCCTCGGCAGGGATGAACATTCAGTACTTC.

This sequence joins TRBV10-3 and TRBJ2-1; 8 bases map to TRBD1. From germline, CDR1 is ENHRY and CDR2 SYGVKD. J lost 0 bases, V lost 9 bases, and 7 bases had no gene match. The CDR3 sequence is 15 residues long. CDR3 DNA: TGTGCCATATCCGAGGACAGGGCCTCCTACAATGAGCAGTTCTTC. Protein: CAISEDRASYNEQFF.

Remarks on this clone: Other DNA sequences in this specimen translate into the identical CDR3. The genes are TRBV6-5 and TRBJ2-6, with D possibly TRBD1 on 5 matching bases. V shed 5 bases and J shed 2 bases, with 10 bases lying between them. Germline V CDR1 and CDR2: MNHEY, SVGAGI. CDR3 size: 15 residues. The CDR3 sequence is CASSRTGAGANVLTF. CDR3 bases: TGTGCCAGCAGTAGAACAGGTGCTGGGGCCAACGTCCTGACTTTC.

V gene TRBV11-2 combines with J gene TRBJ2-7, with D perhaps TRBD1 or TRBD2 (5 bases each). CDR1 and CDR2 (germline): SGHAT, FQNNGV. The ends were cut back, 6 bases at V and 6 bases at J, with 18 bases in the middle. The CDR3 consists of 14 residues. The CDR3 here is CASRTGSPGLEQYF. CDR3 nucleotide sequence: TGTGCCAGCAGGACCGGGTCCCCGGGGCTCGAGCAGTACTTC.

The chain couples TRBV4-1 to TRBJ1-6; D is undetermined. Germline lookup yields CDR1 MGHRA and CDR2 YSYEKL. Trimming stripped 9 bases from V and 6 bases from J, with 18 bases between. The CDR3 is 15 residues long. In DNA, the CDR3 is TGCGCCAGTCGGACTCCCGCTCGTGGTAATTCACCCCTCCACTTT. Translating it yields CASRTPARGNSPLHF.

The V call is TRBV21-1, the J call TRBJ1-6; no check of the table's D call, TRBD1, against the DNA was made. TRBV21-1 corresponds to a pseudogene. The CDR3 consists of 15 residues. CDR3 nucleotides: TGTGCCAGCAGCAAAGAGGGGGCCTTTAATTCACCCCTCCACTTT. It specifies CASSKEGAFNSPLHF.

The chain is built from TRBV28 and TRBJ2-1; 9 bases align to TRBD1. Germline V CDR1 and CDR2: MDHEN, SYDVKM. V shed 4 bases, J shed 9 bases, and the junction held 10 bases outside the gene matches. The CDR3 loop spans 15 amino acids. The CDR3 region has the DNA TGTGCCAGCAGTTCTGCCGGGACAGGGCTTCGTGAGCAGTTCTTC. This codes for CASSSAGTGLREQFF.

With regard to this clone: This same CDR3 is encoded by further DNA sequences in the sample. The chain recombines TRBV5-1 with TRBJ2-3, with D unresolved. Germline V gene sequence: CDR1 SGHRS, CDR2 YFSETQ. There are 13 residues in the CDR3. The germline V and J ends were trimmed by 3 bases and 4 bases, with 9 bases remaining between them. This CDR3 reads CASSSGGADTQYF. DNA for the CDR3: TGCGCCAGCAGCTCAGGTGGTGCAGATACGCAGTATTTT.